This paragraph covers one T cell receptor (beta chain) sequence. Its specificity is unknown. The CDR3 totals 13 residues. Between the trimmed V and J ends, which lost 6 bases and 1 base, there was a span of 9 bases. This record belongs to a study of T-cell memory formation after mild COVID-19. Study results and limitations: Pre-infection memory contained some responding clones, which suggested that cross-reactive memory had joined.

TCR alpha and TCR beta cDNA libraries carrying sample barcodes and UMIs came from 5'RACE with constant-segment primers. MiXCR, run by TCRdb on the 5' RACE reads, gives a single entry per CDR3 protein. The table has roughly 300,000 distinct CDR3 sequences, roughly 15% seen once. The chain has TRBV12-3 or TRBV12-4 and TRBJ2-5; either TRBD1 or TRBD2 may fit D (5 bases each). This receptor was obtained from a man aged 18-30 years who had mild COVID-19 (a few samples of this study predate the infection). Cell type and time point are not known. Sample: PBMCs or a T cell subset sorted from them (not recorded which). The CDR3 loop is CASSSGAQETQYF. DNA of the CDR3: TGTGCCAGCAGCTCCGGGGCCCAAGAGACCCAGTACTTC.